The sequence of this T cell receptor beta chain was determined in a study of CD8 T cells and mutated HIV epitopes (dated by TCRdb to the early 2020s). General notes on the study: Acutely infected subjects were chosen according to which epitope form their transmitted founder virus carried and according to their ELISpot responses. The epitopes were TL10, KY11, RF10 and TY8. Single-cell TCR alpha/beta chains were sequenced from CD8+ T cells specific for the non-adapted (NAE) and adapted (AE) forms of four HIV Nef epitopes. The same epitope was not tested in every subject, and RF10 alone was examined in both acute and chronic HIV infection. Six to eight chronically HIV-infected subjects and a few acutely HIV-infected subjects made up the cohort. Out of the approximately 150 subjects screened, just a subset fulfilled the criteria needed for sorting epitope-specific T cells. Overall study results and their limits: Single-reactive CD8+ T cells were observed only in acutely infected subjects, suggesting that clonal selection possibly occurs between acute and chronic infection. The main limitations were acknowledged to be the small number of subjects and the diverse clinical presentations of the subjects. Multiple alpha and beta chain CDR3s were present in some wells, and only cells with both an alpha and a beta chain were included. Dual tetramer+ cells showed higher clonality in chronic than acute subjects (mean difference approximately 0.31), but the study lacked power to detect a significant difference.

Libraries were prepared through single-cell sequencing. Single-cell cDNA was generated by a method adapted from Smart-seq2 and MARS-Seq, in which oligo-dT primers with well-specific UMIs and KAPA HiFi first-round PCR were used. Pooled first-round products underwent nested PCR with template-switch oligo forward primers and barcoded reverse primers specific to the TCR alpha and beta chains. The products were purified with AMPure XP, indexed with TruSeq adapters, and then quantified with the KAPA Universal qPCR Library Quantification Kit. An Illumina MiSeq with 2x300 bp paired-end chemistry was used to sequence the TCR libraries. In the authors' own workflow: After quality filtering, reads were demultiplexed to wells and mapped to the TCRA and TCRB loci, after which clonotypes were assigned with MiXCR and analysis was performed in VGAS. TCR data were deconvoluted with a modified VDJfasta platform. Analysis of CDR3 overlap between plates ruled out large-scale cross-plate contamination. Clonality was computed as one minus the ratio of unique productive CDR3s to total productive CDR3s. TCRdb reanalyzed the raw reads on its own, using fastp at Q25 for trimming and MiXCR for clone calling, and kept in-frame beta chains. CDR3 protein sequences are deduplicated, and each keeps its most common genes and DNA. Clone size and V and J calls follow TCRdb, not the original study. This sample has some 730 distinct CDR3 sequences in its table, and roughly 50% of those were observed once. 51% of the sample is held by the ten biggest clonotypes.

Explained via the paper, the time point label denotes: sampled during acute HIV-1 infection (about 23-92 days post infection). Ficoll density gradient separation was used to isolate peripheral blood mononuclear cells from leukapheresis or whole blood, and the isolated cells were then cryopreserved. Without stimulation, thawed PBMCs were stained with HLA class I tetramers loaded with the NAE or AE epitope so that resting antigen-specific CD8+ T cells could be identified. A BD FACS Aria III was used to sort single CD8+ T cells into 96-well plates that contained lysis buffer. CDR1 and CDR2 are read off the germline V gene (reference sequence) as DFQATT and SNEGSKA. The CDR3 runs 14 amino acids, cysteine and phenylalanine included. Only the CDR3 part of the read is kept: 42 bases, read in frame from the first base. With regard to this clonotype: A read error may produce the germline difference seen at one junction end.

This TCR was recovered from a man aged 25-45 years with HIV-1 infection. The chain employs TRBV20-1 and TRBJ2-7; 11 junctional bases match TRBD1. The sample here was CD8+ T cells sorted from blood by dual tetramer staining, taken during acute HIV infection. Interpreted using the paper, the cell subset or site label stands for: cells binding both NAE and AE RF10 tetramers (cross-reactive), unstimulated. The DNA sequence is as follows: TGCAGTGCCCCGGGACAGGGGGTTACCTACGAGCAGTACTTT. Its coded protein is CSAPGQGVTYEQYF.